This T cell receptor (beta chain) stems from a study of blood T cell repertoires in COVID-19. Study in general: Sites across the United States, Italy and Spain contributed samples from acute and convalescent COVID-19. Sources were T cells, B-cell-depleted T cells, or PBMCs; the material itself was cDNA or gDNA.

Per the original data handling: Estimation of nucleated cell counts relied on the amplification of reference gene primers. Profiling relied on immunoSEQ multiplex PCR, and the TCRdb table lists in-frame clones only, not all of them. That table furnishes V, J and clone size, whereas the DNA furnished D and trimming. The profile shows 290,000 or so clones, around 87% of them singletons. The CDR3 is 15 residues long. V was pared by 4 bases and J by 5 bases, with 15 bases between. The germline V gene has CDR1 MNHEY and CDR2 SMNVEV (reference sequence). The chain couples TRBV27 to TRBJ2-1; maybe TRBD2 (6 bases). This TCR was recovered from a man between 18 and 29 years old with active or convalescent COVID-19. The sequenced sample was peripheral blood. CDR3 amino acids: CASSSLAGSHNEQFF. The CDR3, as DNA: TGTGCCAGCAGTTCCCTTGCGGGATCCCACAATGAGCAGTTCTTC.